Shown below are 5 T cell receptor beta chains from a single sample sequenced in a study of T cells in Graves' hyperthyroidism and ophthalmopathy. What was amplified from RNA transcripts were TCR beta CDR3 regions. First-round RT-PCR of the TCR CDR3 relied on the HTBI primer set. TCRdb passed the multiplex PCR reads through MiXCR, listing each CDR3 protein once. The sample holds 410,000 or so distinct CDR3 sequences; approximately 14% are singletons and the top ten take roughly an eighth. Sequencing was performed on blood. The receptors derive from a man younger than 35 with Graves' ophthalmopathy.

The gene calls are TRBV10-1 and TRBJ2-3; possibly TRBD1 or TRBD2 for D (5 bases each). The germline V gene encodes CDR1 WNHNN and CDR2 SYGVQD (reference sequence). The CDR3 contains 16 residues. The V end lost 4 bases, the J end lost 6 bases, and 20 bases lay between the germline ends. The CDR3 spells CASSGAGTASLDTQYF. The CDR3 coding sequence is TGCGCCAGCAGTGGAGCCGGGACCGCCTCGCTCGATACGCAGTATTTT.

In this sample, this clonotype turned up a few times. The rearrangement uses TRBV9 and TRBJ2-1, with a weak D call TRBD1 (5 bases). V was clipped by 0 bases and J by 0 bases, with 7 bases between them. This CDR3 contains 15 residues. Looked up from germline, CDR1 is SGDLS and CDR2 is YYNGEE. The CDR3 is CASSVEGYSYNEQFF. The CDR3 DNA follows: TGTGCCAGCAGCGTAGAGGGGTACTCCTACAATGAGCAGTTCTTC.

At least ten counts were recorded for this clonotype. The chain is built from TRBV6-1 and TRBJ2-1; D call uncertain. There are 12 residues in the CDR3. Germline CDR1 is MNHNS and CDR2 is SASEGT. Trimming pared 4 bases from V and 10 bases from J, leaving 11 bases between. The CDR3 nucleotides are TGTGCCAGCAGTGTCATTTATAAGGAGCAGTTCTTC. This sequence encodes CASSVIYKEQFF.

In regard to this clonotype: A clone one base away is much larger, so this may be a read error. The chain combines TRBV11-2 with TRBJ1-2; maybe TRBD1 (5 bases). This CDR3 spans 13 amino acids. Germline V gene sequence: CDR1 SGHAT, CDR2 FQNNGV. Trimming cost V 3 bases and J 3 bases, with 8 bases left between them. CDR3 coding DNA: TGTGCCAGCAGCTTCAGGGCTGACTATGGCTACACCTTC. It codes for CASSFRADYGYTF.

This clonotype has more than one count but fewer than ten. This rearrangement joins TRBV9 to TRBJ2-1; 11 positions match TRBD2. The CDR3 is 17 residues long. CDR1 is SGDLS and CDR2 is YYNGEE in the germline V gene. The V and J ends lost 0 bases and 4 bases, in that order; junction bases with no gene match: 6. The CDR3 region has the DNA TGTGCCAGCAGCGTAGAGGCTAGCGGGAGGTTTTACAATGAGCAGTTCTTC. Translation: CASSVEASGRFYNEQFF.